The entry that follows covers one T cell receptor (beta chain) sequence. V trimming: 7 bases; J trimming: 0 bases; junction bases outside the gene matches: 1. The CDR3 is 13 residues long. Germline loops: CDR1 SGDLS, CDR2 YYNGEE. The data were taken from a study of blood T cell repertoires in COVID-19. Study context: T cells, B-cell-depleted T cells, or PBMCs provided the cDNA or gDNA that served as material.

In the original workflow: Scientists estimated how many nucleated cells there were by amplifying reference gene primers. TCRdb keeps only in-frame clones here, not all; method: immunoSEQ multiplex PCR. The V and J calls and clone size come from that table; D and trimming were worked out from the DNA. This sample has about 300,000 clones, with around 87% found just once. The clonotype was recovered from a man aged 65-85 years with acute or convalescent COVID-19. The sample was peripheral blood. The chain employs TRBV9 and TRBJ2-1; 7 bases fit TRBD2. The CDR3 protein is CASGGDSYNEQFF. As DNA, the CDR3 is TGTGCCAGCGGGGGGGACTCCTACAATGAGCAGTTCTTC.